Shown below are 26 T cell receptor beta chains from a single sample sequenced in a study of identical twins (dated by TCRdb to 2015 to 2016). Library method: 5' RACE. Sequencer: Illumina HiSeq 2000. TCRdb itself trimmed the public reads at Q25 with fastp, ran MiXCR and retained productive beta chains. Entries are consolidated by CDR3 protein sequence, retaining the most common genes and DNA. Counted in this sample were around 670,000 distinct CDR3 sequences; around 6% of them appeared once. The ten largest clones take up 1.5% to 2% of the sample. Sequencing was done on a sample of naive T cells sorted from blood. The cell subset or site label on this specimen signifies: cells isolated with a human naive T-cell isolation kit. Every receptor here comes from a man aged 18 to 30 in good health.

This clonotype was found many times. This chain links TRBV15 with TRBJ2-7; 11 nucleotides match TRBD1. CDR3 length: 17 amino acids. V lost 2 bases, J lost 6 bases, and 12 bases stayed unmatched. Germline loops: CDR1 LNHNV, CDR2 YYDKDF (reference sequence). CDR3 coding DNA: TGTGCCACCAGCAGACCGCTTCCGGGACAGGGGGTGTTCGAGCAGTACTTC. It is translated as CATSRPLPGQGVFEQYF. The full variable domain, its missing parts supplied by reference TRBV15 and TRBJ2-7, is DAMVIQNPRYQVTQFGKPVTLSCSQTLNHNVMYWYQQKSSQAPKLLFHYYDKDFNNEADTPDNFQSRRPNTSFCFLDIRSPGLGDTAMYLCATSRPLPGQGVFEQYFGPGTRLTVT.

This clonotype was seen a few times. V usage is TRBV12-3 or TRBV12-4 and J usage is TRBJ2-1, with TRBD2 matching over 13 bases. The CDR3 loop spans 15 amino acids. V trimming: 6 bases; J trimming: 9 bases; junction bases outside the gene matches: 8. Written as DNA, the CDR3 is TGTGCCAGCAGCCCTACTAGCGGGAGGGGAGGTGAGCAGTTCTTC. Residues: CASSPTSGRGGEQFF.

The table lists this clonotype with many counts. The rearrangement joins TRBV12-3 or TRBV12-4 to TRBJ2-7, with D unresolved. The CDR3 totals 15 residues. V gave up 2 bases and J gave up 2 bases, with 13 bases separating them. The CDR3 protein is CASSLNGRNTYEQYF. The CDR3 DNA reads as TGTGCCAGCAGTTTAAACGGCCGCAATACCTACGAGCAGTACTTC.

This clonotype was recorded at least ten times. This chain connects TRBV9 to TRBJ2-5; 8 bases agree with TRBD2. V trimming: 4 bases; J trimming: 2 bases; junction bases outside the gene matches: 7. Germline V gene data show CDR1 as SGDLS and CDR2 as YYNGEE. The CDR3 runs 15 residues. CDR3 amino acids: CASSHSGGGQETQYF. CDR3 bases: TGTGCCAGCAGCCACTCCGGCGGGGGGCAAGAGACCCAGTACTTC.

The rearrangement uses TRBV29-1 and TRBJ2-5; TRBD2 agrees at 9 bases. Trimming cost V 7 bases and J 2 bases; bases outside gene matches: 5. Germline CDR1 SQVTM, CDR2 ANQGSEA. There are 13 residues in the CDR3. The CDR3 reads CSAVLAGQETQYF. CDR3 nucleotides: TGCAGCGCCGTACTAGCGGGTCAAGAGACCCAGTACTTC.

The chain carries TRBV6-5 and TRBJ2-5; no firm D call. V was pared by 2 bases and J by 5 bases, with 9 bases between. CDR3 length: 13 amino acids. The germline gives CDR1 MNHEY, CDR2 SVGAGI. Here the CDR3 reads CASSYRWGETQYF. CDR3 in DNA: TGTGCCAGCAGTTACCGGTGGGGTGAGACCCAGTACTTC.

This clonotype was picked up many times. This chain links TRBV9 with TRBJ2-5; 9 bases fit TRBD1. The ends lost 3 bases at V and 4 bases at J; junction bases unmatched: 7. The CDR3 sequence is 15 residues long. CDR1 and CDR2 from the germline V gene are SGDLS and YYNGEE. The CDR3 DNA reads as TGTGCCAGCAGCGCACCCGGGACAGGGATAGAGACCCAGTACTTC. Translation: CASSAPGTGIETQYF. Full variable domain (missing parts from reference TRBV9 and TRBJ2-5): DSGVTQTPKHLITATGQRVTLRCSPRSGDLSVYWYQQSLDQGLQFLIQYYNGEERAKGNILERFSAQQFPDLHSELNLSSLELGDSALYFCASSAPGTGIETQYFGPGTRLLVL.

This clonotype occurred many times. The CDR3 region is CSAGRATNEKLFF. DNA of the CDR3: TGCAGTGCCGGGCGGGCAACTAATGAAAAACTGTTTTTT. The V call is TRBV20-1, the J call TRBJ1-4, with unresolved D. There are 13 residues in the CDR3. Germline values: CDR1 DFQATT, CDR2 SNEGSKA (reference sequence). Trimming removed 6 bases from V and 0 bases from J, with 8 bases in between.

This clonotype was detected many times. The chain recombines TRBV9 with TRBJ2-3; D is perhaps TRBD2 (5 bases). Trimming left V 4 bases short and J 6 bases short, with 15 bases between. The CDR3 loop spans 14 amino acids. Per germline, CDR1 SGDLS and CDR2 YYNGEE. CDR3 nucleotide sequence: TGTGCCAGCAGCCCGGGATTGAGTAGCGATACGCAGTATTTT. Its translation is CASSPGLSSDTQYF.

The chain combines TRBV7-2 with TRBJ2-7, with 12 bases identical to TRBD1. This CDR3 has 16 residues. Looked up from germline, CDR1 is SGHTA and CDR2 is FQGNSA. With 1 base clipped from V and 7 bases from J, the junction kept 8 bases outside the gene matches. The CDR3 DNA sequence: TGTGCCAGCAGCTTAGGTGGGACAGGGGGCGCGAGGGAGCAGTACTTC. Translation: CASSLGGTGGAREQYF.

This clonotype was seen many times. The chain has TRBV6-4 and TRBJ2-1, with 10 bases lining up with TRBD2. Germline V gene data show CDR1 as MRHNA and CDR2 as SNTAGT. The V and J ends lost 4 bases and 6 bases, in that order; junction bases with no gene match: 6. The CDR3 runs 15 residues. The CDR3 protein is CASSAEREGRNEQFF. DNA for the CDR3: TGTGCCAGCAGTGCCGAGCGGGAGGGCCGCAATGAGCAGTTCTTC.

This clonotype showed up just a few times. The chain uses TRBV20-1 and TRBJ2-3, with D unresolved. Germline CDR1 is DFQATT and CDR2 is SNEGSKA (reference sequence). Trimming left V 3 bases short and J 2 bases short, with 15 bases between. CDR3 size: 15 residues. The CDR3 here is CSARSAQTNTDTQYF. The CDR3 DNA sequence: TGCAGTGCTAGGTCTGCGCAAACTAACACAGATACGCAGTATTTT.

The CDR3 here is CASSLWGGRENNEQFF. The CDR3 DNA is TGTGCCAGCAGTTTATGGGGGGGACGGGAGAACAATGAGCAGTTCTTC. The rearrangement joins TRBV28 to TRBJ2-1; D possibly corresponds to TRBD2 (6 bases). Trimming pared 0 bases from V and 5 bases from J, leaving 14 bases between. This CDR3 spans 16 amino acids. Germline CDR1 and CDR2: MDHEN and SYDVKM. The entire variable domain, with the rest obtained from reference TRBV28 and TRBJ2-1, is as follows: DVKVTQSSRYLVKRTGEKVFLECVQDMDHENMFWYRQDPGLGLRLIYFSYDVKMKEKGDIPEGYSVSREKKERFSLILESASTNQTSMYLCASSLWGGRENNEQFFGPGTRLTVL.

CDR3 sequence reads: CASSPDLTSGGYNEQFF. The CDR3 nucleotides are TGTGCCAGCAGCCCCGACCTAACTAGCGGGGGGTACAATGAGCAGTTCTTC. V usage is TRBV7-6 and J usage is TRBJ2-1, with 12 bases fitting TRBD2. In germline, CDR1 is SGHVS, CDR2 FNYEAQ. J was trimmed by 4 bases and V by 5 bases; bases with no gene match: 9. The CDR3 loop spans 17 amino acids.

This clonotype was counted many times. J is TRBJ2-3 and V is TRBV7-9; D gene uncertain. The CDR3 has 15 residues. The germline V and J ends were trimmed by 4 bases and 0 bases, with 11 bases remaining between them. Germline-derived CDR1 and CDR2 are SEHNR and FQNEAQ (reference sequence). CDR3: CASSSIIISTDTQYF. CDR3 DNA sequence: TGTGCCAGCAGCTCCATTATAATAAGCACAGATACGCAGTATTTT.

This clonotype was observed a few times. The chain has TRBV11-2 and TRBJ2-1, with D unresolved. The CDR3 is 15 amino acids. V lost 1 base, J lost 5 bases, and 12 bases lay in between. Germline V gene lookup returns CDR1 SGHAT and CDR2 FQNNGV. CDR3 in amino acids: CASSLVSGQNNEQFF. The CDR3 region has the DNA TGTGCCAGCAGCTTAGTCTCGGGCCAAAACAATGAGCAGTTCTTC.

The chain carries TRBV6-2 or TRBV6-3 and TRBJ2-2, with TRBD1 identical over 8 bases. Germline lookup yields CDR1 MNHEY and CDR2 SVGEGT. Germline trimming cut 7 bases from V and 4 bases from J; bases unmatched to any gene: 11. The CDR3 has 16 residues. CDR3: CASNGQGAISTGELFF. The CDR3 region has the DNA TGTGCCAGCAACGGACAGGGTGCAATTAGCACCGGGGAGCTGTTTTTT.

The chain couples TRBV7-3 to TRBJ1-1; no clear D. The V gene lost 8 bases and the J gene lost 1 base, with 11 bases spanning the gap. Germline V gene data show CDR1 as SGHTA and CDR2 as FQGTGA. The CDR3 loop spans 13 amino acids. CDR3 sequence reads: CASRLESNTEAFF. In nucleotides, the CDR3 is TGTGCCAGCCGACTTGAGTCGAACACTGAAGCTTTCTTT.

In this sample, this clonotype turned up many times. The rearrangement uses TRBV12-3 or TRBV12-4 and TRBJ1-6; TRBD1 matches 8 bases. With V trimmed by 6 bases and J by 5 bases, 9 bases remained unmatched. CDR3 length: 16 amino acids. This CDR3 reads CASSLGQGPNNSPLHF. The CDR3 region has the DNA TGTGCCAGCAGCCTAGGACAGGGACCTAATAATTCACCCCTCCACTTT.

This clonotype has at least ten counts. The chain recombines TRBV15 with TRBJ1-1; D remains ambiguous. Deletions cut 2 bases from V and 7 bases from J, with 11 bases between. CDR3 size: 13 residues. The germline V gene has CDR1 LNHNV and CDR2 YYDKDF (reference sequence). CDR3 loop: CATSRSQPDEAFF. In nucleotides, the CDR3 is TGTGCCACCAGCAGATCTCAGCCAGATGAAGCTTTCTTT.

This clonotype was seen many times. The chain uses TRBV20-1 and TRBJ2-5; the D gene is possibly TRBD2 (6 bases). Germline assignment: CDR1 DFQATT and CDR2 SNEGSKA (reference sequence). V dropped 5 bases and J dropped 3 bases, with 10 bases sitting between them. This CDR3 region has 12 residues. The CDR3 DNA follows: TGCAGTGCTGGGGGGTTCGAAGAGACCCAGTACTTC. Translation: CSAGGFEETQYF.

This clonotype was found many times. The chain recombines TRBV18 with TRBJ2-1; D is perhaps TRBD1 (6 bases). CDR1 is KGHSH and CDR2 is LQKENI in the germline V gene. The CDR3 extends over 16 amino acids. V was clipped by 3 bases and J by 3 bases, with 15 bases between them. The CDR3 loop reads CASSPEIGTLYNEQFF. As DNA, the CDR3 is TGTGCCAGCTCACCCGAAATAGGGACACTCTACAATGAGCAGTTCTTC.

This clonotype was recorded many times. The chain is built from TRBV7-8 and TRBJ2-1; 9 bases align to TRBD1. The CDR3 has 13 residues. V trimming: 5 bases; J trimming: 9 bases; junction bases outside the gene matches: 5. Germline CDR1 reads SGHVS; CDR2 reads FQNEAQ. The CDR3 spells CASSRRTGVEQFF. Written as DNA, the CDR3 is TGTGCCAGCAGCCGACGGACAGGGGTTGAGCAGTTCTTC.

This clonotype was seen at least ten times. V gene TRBV20-1 combines with J gene TRBJ2-7; 9 bases fit TRBD2. This CDR3 contains 16 residues. The junction had 14 bases not matched to a gene; V was cut back by 6 bases and J by 2 bases. The germline V gene has CDR1 DFQATT and CDR2 SNEGSKA (reference sequence). Here the CDR3 DNA reads TGCAGTGCCGGGGGACGGAGGAGCGGGAGGACCTACGAGCAGTACTTC. Protein: CSAGGRRSGRTYEQYF.

This clonotype occurred many times. The V call is TRBV2, the J call TRBJ2-7; 8 bases fit TRBD2. The CDR3 totals 10 residues. The ends lost 8 bases at V and 12 bases at J; junction bases unmatched: 6. In germline, CDR1 is SNHLY, CDR2 FYNNEI. The CDR3 DNA follows: TGTGCCAGCGCACGGGAGGGCCTGTACGTC. Encoded protein: CASAREGLYV.

Ten or more counts support this clonotype. CDR3 residues: CASSLWGEGDTEAFF. CDR3 bases: TGTGCCAGCAGTTTATGGGGGGAAGGTGACACTGAAGCTTTCTTT. This chain links TRBV12-3 or TRBV12-4 with TRBJ1-1; TRBD1 might be the D (5 bases). The V and J ends lost 2 bases and 3 bases respectively, with 13 bases between them. The CDR3 loop spans 15 amino acids.